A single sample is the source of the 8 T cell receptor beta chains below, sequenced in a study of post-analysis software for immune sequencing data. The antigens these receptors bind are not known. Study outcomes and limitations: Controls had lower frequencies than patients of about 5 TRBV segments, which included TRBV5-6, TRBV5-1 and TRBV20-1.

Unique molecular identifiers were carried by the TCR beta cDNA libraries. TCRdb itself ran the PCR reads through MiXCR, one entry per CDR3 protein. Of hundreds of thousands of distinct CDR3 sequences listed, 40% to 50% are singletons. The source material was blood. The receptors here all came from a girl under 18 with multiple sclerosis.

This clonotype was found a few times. In DNA form, the CDR3 reads TGTGCCAGCAGCTCTGGATGGACAGGGGGTCAGACCCAGTACTTC. Translated: CASSSGWTGGQTQYF. The chain links TRBV12-3 or TRBV12-4 to TRBJ2-5; TRBD1 agrees at 10 bases. The length of the CDR3 is 15 residues. The V gene end was trimmed by 6 bases and the J gene end by 6 bases; junction bases not matched to a gene: 10.

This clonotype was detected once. CDR3 residues: CASSQTGGMSDEQFF. In nucleotides, the CDR3 is TGTGCCAGCAGCCAAACAGGGGGCATGTCGGATGAGCAGTTCTTC. This rearrangement joins TRBV9 to TRBJ2-1; 9 bases fit TRBD1. V was clipped by 4 bases and J by 8 bases; unmatched bases: 10. From germline, CDR1 is SGDLS and CDR2 YYNGEE. This CDR3 contains 15 residues.

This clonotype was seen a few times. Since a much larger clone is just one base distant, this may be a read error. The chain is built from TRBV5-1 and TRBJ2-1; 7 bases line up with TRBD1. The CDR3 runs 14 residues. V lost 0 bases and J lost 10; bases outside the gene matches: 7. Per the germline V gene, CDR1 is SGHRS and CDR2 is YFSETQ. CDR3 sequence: CASSLVGQRNEQFF. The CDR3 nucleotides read TGCGCCAGCAGCTTGGTGGGACAGCGAAACGAGCAGTTCTTC. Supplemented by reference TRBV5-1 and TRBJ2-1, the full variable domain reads KAGVTQTPRYLIKTRGQQVTLSCSPISGHRSVSWYQQTPGQGLQFLFEYFSETQRNKGNFPGRFSGRQFSNSRSEMNVSTLELGDSALYLCASSLVGQRNEQFFGPGTRLTVL.

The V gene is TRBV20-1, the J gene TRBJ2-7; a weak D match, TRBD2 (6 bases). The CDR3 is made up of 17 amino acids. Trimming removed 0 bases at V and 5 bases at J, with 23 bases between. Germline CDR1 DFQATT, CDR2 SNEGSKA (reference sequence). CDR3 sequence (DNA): TGCAGTGCTAGAGAGTGGGTTCCGGGAGTGGACGCCCACGAGCAGTACTTC. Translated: CSAREWVPGVDAHEQYF.

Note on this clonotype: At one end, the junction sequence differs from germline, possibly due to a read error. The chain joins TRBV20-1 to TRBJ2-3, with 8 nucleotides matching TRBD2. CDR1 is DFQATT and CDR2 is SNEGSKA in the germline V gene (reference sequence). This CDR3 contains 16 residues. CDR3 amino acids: CSATEEAGANTGTQYF. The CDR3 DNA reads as TGCAGTGCTACAGAAGAAGCGGGGGCTAACACAGGTACGCAGTATTTT.

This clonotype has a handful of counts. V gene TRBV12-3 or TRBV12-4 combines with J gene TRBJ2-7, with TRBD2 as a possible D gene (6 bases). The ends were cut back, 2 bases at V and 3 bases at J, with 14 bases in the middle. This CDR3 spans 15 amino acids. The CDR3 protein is CASSLMAWGDYEQYF. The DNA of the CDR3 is TGTGCCAGCAGTTTAATGGCTTGGGGGGACTACGAGCAGTACTTC.

CDR3 DNA: TGCGCCAGCAGCTTGGATCCCGTGGGGATGGCTAATTCACCCCTCCACTTT. Encoded protein: CASSLDPVGMANSPLHF. The V and J genes are TRBV5-1 and TRBJ1-6; no clear D. V shed 0 bases and J shed 6 bases, with 16 bases lying between them. The V gene's germline CDR1 is SGHRS and CDR2 YFSETQ. The CDR3 runs 17 residues.

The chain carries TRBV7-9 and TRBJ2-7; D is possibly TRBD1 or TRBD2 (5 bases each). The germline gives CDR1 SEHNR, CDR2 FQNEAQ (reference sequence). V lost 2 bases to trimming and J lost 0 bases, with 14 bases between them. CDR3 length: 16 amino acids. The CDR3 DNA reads TGTGCCAGCAGCTTAAGGGACGAGGGATCCTCCTACGAGCAGTACTTC. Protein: CASSLRDEGSSYEQYF. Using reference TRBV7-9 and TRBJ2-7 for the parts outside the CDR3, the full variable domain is DTGVSQNPRHKITKRGQNVTFRCDPISEHNRLYWYRQTLGQGPEFLTYFQNEAQLEKSRLLSDRFSAERPKGSFSTLEIQRTEQGDSAMYLCASSLRDEGSSYEQYFGPGTRLTVT.